The 23 T cell receptor beta chains below were found in one sample sequenced in a study of T cell responses to AZD1222 COVID-19 vaccine. Produced via immunoSEQ multiplex PCR; TCRdb's table is partial and in-frame only. The sample shows some 100,000 clones, around 89% of them seen only once. Here the sequenced sample was peripheral blood, taken on day 0 of AZD1222 vaccination. All receptors come from an adult in good health.

Here the CDR3 reads CASSASDSFSGNTIYF. CDR3 nucleotide sequence: TGTGCCAGCAGCGCTTCCGACAGTTTCTCTGGAAACACCATATATTTT. V gene TRBV9 combines with J gene TRBJ1-3, with D maybe TRBD1 (5 bases). The germline V gene encodes CDR1 SGDLS and CDR2 YYNGEE. V gave up 3 bases and J gave up 0 bases, with 13 bases separating them. This CDR3 spans 16 amino acids.

This rearrangement joins TRBV2 to TRBJ1-3, with D unclear. There are 14 residues in the CDR3. V was shortened by 7 bases and J by 0 bases, with 10 bases between the two germline ends. From germline, CDR1 is SNHLY and CDR2 FYNNEI. The CDR3 DNA is TGTGCCAGCAAATTGACGGGCTCTGGAAACACCATATATTTT. Its translation is CASKLTGSGNTIYF.

This clone occurred a few times. This chain links TRBV4-3 with TRBJ1-1, with D unclear. From germline, CDR1 is LGHNA and CDR2 YSLEER. The CDR3 is made up of 15 amino acids. V shed 4 bases and J shed 4 bases, with 16 bases lying between them. CDR3 residues: CASSRRLFMGTEAFF. The CDR3 bases are TGCGCCAGCAGCCGCAGACTGTTCATGGGCACTGAAGCTTTCTTT.

The chain joins TRBV4-3 to TRBJ1-2, with 11 positions matching TRBD1. V lost 4 bases, J lost 5 bases, and 6 bases stayed unmatched. This CDR3 contains 15 residues. Germline loops: CDR1 LGHNA, CDR2 YSLEER. The CDR3 spells CASSRRDRGSYGYTF. CDR3 in DNA: TGCGCCAGCAGCCGGCGGGACAGGGGGTCATATGGCTACACCTTC.

About this clone: Germline and junction disagree at one end, which may indicate a read error. This chain connects TRBV2 to TRBJ1-1, with D unresolved. The CDR3 totals 13 residues. The germline CDR1 and CDR2 sequences are SNHLY and FYNNEI. The CDR3 coding sequence is TGTGCCAGCAGAGAAGGCCGGGGCACTGAAGCTTTCTTT. Protein sequence: CASREGRGTEAFF.

This rearrangement joins TRBV7-9 to TRBJ2-3; 8 bases are shared with TRBD2. V was pared by 3 bases and J by 4 bases, with 9 bases of the junction left unmatched. Germline V gene lookup returns CDR1 SEHNR and CDR2 FQNEAQ (reference sequence). The CDR3 totals 16 residues. This CDR3 is CASSFSGSGISDTQYF. The CDR3 coding sequence is TGTGCCAGCAGCTTTAGCGGTAGCGGGATTTCAGATACGCAGTATTTT.

CDR3 DNA sequence: TGCGCCAGCAGCCAATACGGTGGCTACGAGCAGTACTTC. Protein product: CASSQYGGYEQYF. The chain couples TRBV4-3 to TRBJ2-7, with no clear D. This CDR3 is built from 13 residues. The germline V gene encodes CDR1 LGHNA and CDR2 YSLEER. V lost 2 bases to trimming and J lost 3 bases, with 8 bases between them.

The rearrangement links TRBV2 to TRBJ2-5, with TRBD1 matching over 9 bases. This CDR3 is 13 amino acids long. V trimming: 8 bases; J trimming: 7 bases; junction bases outside the gene matches: 8. Germline CDR1 and CDR2: SNHLY and FYNNEI. DNA of the CDR3: TGTGCCAGCTTGGGACAGGGCTGGGGGACCCAGTACTTC. It codes for CASLGQGWGTQYF.

This chain connects TRBV20-1 to TRBJ2-3; D unresolved. V dropped 6 bases and J dropped 0 bases, with 4 bases sitting between them. The CDR3 contains 11 residues. The germline CDR1 and CDR2 sequences are DFQATT and SNEGSKA (reference sequence). The DNA of the CDR3 is TGCAGTGCGACTAGCACAGATACGCAGTATTTT. Residues: CSATSTDTQYF.

The chain is built from TRBV9 and TRBJ2-1, with 9 bases matching TRBD1. The junction had 6 bases not matched to a gene; V was cut back by 4 bases and J by 7 bases. This CDR3 has 14 residues. The germline CDR1 and CDR2 sequences are SGDLS and YYNGEE. CDR3 region: CASSSHRGQNEQFF. In DNA, the CDR3 is TGTGCCAGCAGCTCCCACAGGGGGCAGAATGAGCAGTTCTTC. Drawing the rest from reference TRBV9 and TRBJ2-1, the complete variable domain is DSGVTQTPKHLITATGQRVTLRCSPRSGDLSVYWYQQSLDQGLQFLIQYYNGEERAKGNILERFSAQQFPDLHSELNLSSLELGDSALYFCASSSHRGQNEQFFGPGTRLTVL.

The chain joins TRBV5-1 to TRBJ2-7; D may be TRBD1 (6 bases). The CDR3 extends over 14 amino acids. The V gene's germline CDR1 is SGHRS and CDR2 YFSETQ. Trimming removed 0 bases at V and 3 bases at J, with 10 bases between. The CDR3 nucleotides read TGCGCCAGCAGCTTGGGACAGGACAGCTACGAGCAGTACTTC. This translates into CASSLGQDSYEQYF.

The chain combines TRBV6-5 with TRBJ1-2; no reliable D call. The CDR3 length is 14 residues. V lost 6 bases and J lost 6, with 17 bases in between. Germline values: CDR1 MNHEY, CDR2 SVGAGI. Here the CDR3 reads CASRRDVGLDGYTF. As DNA, the CDR3 is TGTGCCAGCAGGCGCGACGTAGGGCTCGATGGCTACACCTTC.

The V and J genes are TRBV19 and TRBJ1-4; no clear D gene. Trimming left V 1 base short and J 10 bases short, with 16 bases between. The CDR3 is 15 amino acids. The germline CDR1 and CDR2 sequences are LNHDA and SQIVND (reference sequence). The CDR3 sequence: CASSIVGTLAGKLFF. The CDR3 nucleotides are TGTGCCAGTAGTATAGTGGGAACATTGGCCGGAAAACTGTTTTTT.

The rearrangement uses TRBV28 and TRBJ2-5, with D hard to call. Trimming stripped 6 bases from V and 1 base from J, with 9 bases between. The CDR3 is made up of 13 amino acids. Germline CDR1 and CDR2: MDHEN and SYDVKM. The CDR3 nucleotides read TGTGCCAGCAGCTTTGCCGTCCAAGAGACCCAGTACTTC. Amino acids: CASSFAVQETQYF.

The CDR3 DNA sequence: TGTGCCAGCAGTGAAGACAGAAACTCCTATAATTCACCCCTCCACTTT. Residues: CASSEDRNSYNSPLHF. The chain employs TRBV6-1 and TRBJ1-6, with D unresolved. This CDR3 is built from 16 residues. The germline V and J ends were trimmed by 1 base and 0 bases, with 7 bases remaining between them. Germline assignment: CDR1 MNHNS and CDR2 SASEGT.

The gene calls are TRBV3-1 (or the pseudogene TRBV3-2) and TRBJ2-1; D is tentatively TRBD1 or TRBD2 (5 bases each). Germline CDR1 reads LGHDT; CDR2 reads YNNKEL (reference sequence). The CDR3 is made up of 15 amino acids. Deletions cut 2 bases from V and 5 bases from J, with 13 bases between. The CDR3 DNA follows: TGTGCCAGCAGCCAAAGTGACAGACTAAACAATGAGCAGTTCTTC. Translating gives CASSQSDRLNNEQFF.

The CDR3 region has the DNA TGTGCCAGCAGTTTATCGGCCTTAGCGGGAGGCTCGGCCGGGGAGCTGTTTTTT. Amino acid sequence: CASSLSALAGGSAGELFF. The chain is built from TRBV27 and TRBJ2-2, with TRBD2 matching 10 bases. The germline V gene encodes CDR1 MNHEY and CDR2 SMNVEV (reference sequence). The CDR3 runs to 18 residues. After removal of 0 bases from V and 6 bases from J, the junction contained 10 bases not matched to a gene.

The V gene is TRBV6-5, the J gene TRBJ1-2, with D unclear. V was pared by 2 bases and J by 8 bases, with 6 bases between. This CDR3 is 11 amino acids long. Germline CDR1 reads MNHEY; CDR2 reads SVGAGI. The CDR3 sequence: CASSYPGGYTF. The DNA of the CDR3 is TGTGCCAGCAGTTACCCAGGAGGCTACACCTTC.

This chain joins TRBV5-6 and TRBJ2-1; D is ambiguous. CDR3 length: 16 amino acids. Germline V CDR1 and CDR2: SGHDT, YYEEEE. V was cut by 4 bases and J by 4 bases, with 18 bases left in between. The CDR3 bases are TGTGCCAGCAGCCTAAACTCGAACCCCGCATACAATGAGCAGTTCTTC. Residues: CASSLNSNPAYNEQFF.

The chain uses TRBV28 and TRBJ1-4, with TRBD1 matching over 8 bases. Looked up from germline, CDR1 is MDHEN and CDR2 is SYDVKM. This CDR3 comprises 17 residues. Trimming at V came to 3 bases and at J to 6 bases, leaving 12 bases not matched to a gene. The CDR3 nucleotides are TGTGCCAGCAGTTTTCGCGTTGAGACAGGGGTTTATGAAAAACTGTTTTTT. This sequence encodes CASSFRVETGVYEKLFF.

This clone appeared a few times. The chain has TRBV27 and TRBJ2-1, with unresolved D. The V gene lost 8 bases and the J gene lost 1 base, with 12 bases spanning the gap. This CDR3 is built from 14 residues. Germline CDR1 MNHEY, CDR2 SMNVEV (reference sequence). CDR3 loop: CASPHWGSYNEQFF. The CDR3 DNA reads TGTGCCAGCCCCCACTGGGGTTCCTACAATGAGCAGTTCTTC.

The chain employs TRBV6-1 and TRBJ2-1, with 13 positions matching TRBD2. The CDR3 loop spans 16 amino acids. V was pared by 4 bases and J by 8 bases, with 8 bases of the junction left unmatched. Germline values: CDR1 MNHNS, CDR2 SASEGT. CDR3 nucleotide sequence: TGTGCCAGCAGTGGATCCGGGACTAGCGGGATATATGAGCAGTTCTTC. Translation gives CASSGSGTSGIYEQFF.

The CDR3 here is CASSDGTSGSDEQFF. CDR3 in DNA: TGTGCCAGCAGCGATGGGACTAGCGGGAGTGATGAGCAGTTCTTC. The genes are TRBV7-9 and TRBJ2-1; TRBD2 agrees at 14 bases. This CDR3 comprises 15 residues. Germline loops: CDR1 SEHNR, CDR2 FQNEAQ (reference sequence). Losses at the gene ends were 5 bases for V and 8 bases for J; bases not matched to a gene: 5.